The sequence of this T cell receptor beta chain was determined in a study of T cells in Graves' hyperthyroidism and ophthalmopathy. Study results and limitations: Stable hyperthyroidism was separated from ophthalmopathy by a model based on 13 V-J features. Blood held most thyroid clonotypes expanded above 0.001 frequency.

In the case of this clonotype: Its target is not known.

RNA transcripts yielded amplified TCR beta CDR3 regions. Using the HTBI primer set, a first-round RT-PCR was run on the TCR CDR3. A single record per CDR3 protein comes from TCRdb applying MiXCR to the multiplex PCR reads. The repertoire holds fewer than 650,000 distinct CDR3 sequences, with 40% to 55% as singletons. The TCR originated in an adult woman with Graves' disease, either hyperthyroidism or ophthalmopathy (not recorded which). The sequencing sample was made of peripheral blood or thyroid tissue (not recorded which).

CDR3 sequence: CASREDALHF. In DNA form, the CDR3 reads TGTGCCAGCAGGGAGGACGCTCTCCACTTT. The chain employs TRBV2 and TRBJ1-6, with no clear D. The ends were cut back, 6 bases at V and 16 bases at J, with 10 bases in the middle. The germline gives CDR1 SNHLY, CDR2 FYNNEI. This CDR3 spans 10 amino acids.